The present TCR beta chain was sequenced within a study of blood T cell repertoires in COVID-19. Study background: Material from acute and convalescent COVID-19 was sourced from the United States, Italy and Spain. The cDNA or gDNA used as material had been derived from T cells, B-cell-depleted T cells, or PBMCs.

Looked up from germline, CDR1 is SGHRS and CDR2 is YFSETQ. CDR3 length: 15 amino acids. Trimming removed 4 bases from V and 9 bases from J; junction bases left unmatched: 5. Per the original data handling: Quantification of nucleated cells was approximated via reference gene primer amplification. This table comes from immunoSEQ multiplex PCR, and its TCRdb copy is limited to in-frame clones, with some not included. V and J calls and clone size are as listed in that table; D and trimming were resolved from the DNA. This sample has fewer than 150,000 clones, with roughly 86% found just once. The chain uses TRBV5-1 and TRBJ1-6, with 12 positions matching TRBD1. The receptor's source is a human donor in a cohort sampled during active COVID-19. The sample consisted of peripheral blood. The CDR3 DNA sequence: TGCGCCAGCAGCCCCGGGACAGGGGGCCGTTCACCCCTCCACTTT. It is translated as CASSPGTGGRSPLHF.